A selection of T cell receptor beta chains follows, all from one sample in a study of shared T cell receptors in the human thymus. Produced via immunoSEQ multiplex PCR; TCRdb's table is partial and in-frame only. This table holds about 660,000 clones, roughly 86% found once. These same records also appear under a second study, on human thymus T cells.

Sequencing was done on a sample of thymocytes. These receptors came from a boy in the first two years of life with a congenital heart defect. CDR3s include the opening cysteine and the closing phenylalanine or tryptophan.

v_gene | CDR3aa
TRBV5-6 | CASSLSRGTSGVYEQYF
TRBV19 | CASSIGGGGPGELFF
TRBV7-8 | CASSFLQGEMDQPQHF
TRBV2 | CASSEETGKSDTQYF
TRBV25-1 | CASSRRTSNEQFF
TRBV7-2 | CASSLSSWPDATNEKLFF
TRBV28 | CASSRTSGNRTDTQYF
TRBV28 | CASSLPRAPRFDGYTF
TRBV6-6 | CASRIAGCEQFF
TRBV28 | CASSPHGSGGGVGEQFF
TRBV9 | CASSPQTGTGYISGELFF